This entry concerns a single T cell receptor beta chain. The sample is drawn from a study of blood T cell repertoires in COVID-19. Across the study: The origin of the acute and convalescent COVID-19 samples was the United States, Italy and Spain.

V lost 4 bases to trimming and J lost 7 bases; unmatched junction nucleotides: 11. The CDR3 is made up of 16 amino acids. The germline V gene has CDR1 SNHLY and CDR2 FYNNEI. Libraries were prepared by immunoSEQ multiplex PCR; TCRdb keeps only in-frame clonotypes and omits some of them. The table records around 50,000 clones, 80% to 90% of them present only once. The sequencing sample was made of peripheral blood. The V and J genes are TRBV2 and TRBJ1-4, with TRBD1 matching over 8 bases. This clonotype originated in a woman of 80 years or more with acute or convalescent COVID-19. As DNA, the CDR3 is TGTGCCAGCAGTGCCGGGACAGGCCTAGGTTTTGAAAAACTGTTTTTT. It yields the protein CASSAGTGLGFEKLFF.